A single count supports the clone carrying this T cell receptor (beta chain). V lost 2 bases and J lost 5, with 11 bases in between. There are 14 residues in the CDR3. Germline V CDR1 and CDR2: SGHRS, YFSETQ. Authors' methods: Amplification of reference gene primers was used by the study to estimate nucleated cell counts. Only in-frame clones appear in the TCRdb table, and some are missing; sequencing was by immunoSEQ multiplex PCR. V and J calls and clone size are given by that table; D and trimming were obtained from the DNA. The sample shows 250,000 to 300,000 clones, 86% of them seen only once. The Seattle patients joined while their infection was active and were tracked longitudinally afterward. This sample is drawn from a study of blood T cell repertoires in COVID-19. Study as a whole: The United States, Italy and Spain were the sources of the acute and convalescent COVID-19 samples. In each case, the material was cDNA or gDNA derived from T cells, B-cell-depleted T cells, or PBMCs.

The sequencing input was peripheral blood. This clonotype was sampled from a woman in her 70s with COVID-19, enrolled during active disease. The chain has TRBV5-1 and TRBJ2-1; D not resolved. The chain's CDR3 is CASSLPKTDNEQFF. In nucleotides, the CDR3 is TGCGCCAGCAGCTTACCGAAAACGGACAATGAGCAGTTCTTC. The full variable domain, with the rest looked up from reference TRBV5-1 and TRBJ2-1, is KAGVTQTPRYLIKTRGQQVTLSCSPISGHRSVSWYQQTPGQGLQFLFEYFSETQRNKGNFPGRFSGRQFSNSRSEMNVSTLELGDSALYLCASSLPKTDNEQFFGPGTRLTVL.